This entry lists 29 T cell receptor beta chains sequenced from one sample in a study of long-term antiretroviral therapy in people with HIV (dated 2022 in TCRdb). The immunoSEQ hsTCRB v3.0 assay was used at survey level resolution to sequence the TRB variable region. This is the immuneACCESS table as TCRdb keeps it, with only in-frame sequences that have V and J called. A part of the clones is gone; compared with another copy, unresolved V genes explain less than half, and the rest is unexplained. In this sample the table shows about 20,000 clones, 85% to 90% of which occur a single time. Roughly 4.8% of the sample lies in the top ten. The sequences come from unsorted PBMCs, collected 1.3 years after starting antiretroviral therapy. These receptors were taken from a man aged 60-69 years with HIV.

The CDR3 spells CASSQDDTGEKSEGVPLHF. CDR3 in DNA: TGCGCCAGCAGCCAAGATGACACAGGGGAAAAATCGGAAGGGGTACCCCTCCACTTT. The J gene is TRBJ1-6, the V gene TRBV4-3; 7 positions agree with TRBD1. CDR1 is LGHNA and CDR2 is YSLEER in the germline V gene. Trimming took 0 bases from V and 12 from J; bases not matched to a gene: 20. The CDR3 runs 19 residues.

This clone was observed a single time. The J gene is TRBJ2-2, the V gene TRBV9; TRBD2 aligns across 12 bases. The V gene's germline CDR1 is SGDLS and CDR2 YYNGEE. The junction had 0 bases not matched to a gene; V was cut back by 0 bases and J by 6 bases. The CDR3 covers 15 residues. The CDR3 nucleotides are TGTGCCAGCAGCGTAGGACTAGCGGGAGCCGGGGAGCTGTTTTTT. Encoded protein: CASSVGLAGAGELFF.

The genes are TRBV6-1 and TRBJ2-2; tentatively, D is TRBD2 (6 bases). Germline CDR1 reads MNHNS; CDR2 reads SASEGT. This CDR3 region has 15 residues. The ends were cut back, 6 bases at V and 2 bases at J, with 13 bases in the middle. The CDR3 sequence: CASRIAGYNTGELFF. The CDR3 DNA sequence: TGTGCCAGCAGGATCGCGGGATACAACACCGGGGAGCTGTTTTTT.

This chain links TRBV5-1 with TRBJ2-7, with 8 nucleotides matching TRBD1. Per the germline V gene, CDR1 is SGHRS and CDR2 is YFSETQ. The V gene end was trimmed by 4 bases and the J gene end by 3 bases; junction bases not matched to a gene: 9. CDR3 length: 15 residues. CDR3 residues: CASSGGDRGSYEQYF. CDR3 bases: TGCGCCAGCAGCGGAGGAGACAGGGGAAGCTACGAGCAGTACTTC. The full variable domain, in which reference TRBV5-1 and TRBJ2-7 provide the parts outside the CDR3, is KAGVTQTPRYLIKTRGQQVTLSCSPISGHRSVSWYQQTPGQGLQFLFEYFSETQRNKGNFPGRFSGRQFSNSRSEMNVSTLELGDSALYLCASSGGDRGSYEQYFGPGTRLTVT.

The V gene is TRBV7-8, the J gene TRBJ2-1, with D maybe TRBD2 (6 bases). CDR3 size: 15 residues. Germline V CDR1 and CDR2: SGHVS, FQNEAQ. V gave up 5 bases and J gave up 7 bases, with 18 bases separating them. CDR3 residues: CASSKWMASDNEQFF. Written as DNA, the CDR3 is TGTGCCAGCAGCAAATGGATGGCTAGCGATAATGAGCAGTTCTTC.

The chain combines TRBV6-1 with TRBJ2-5; 8 bases are shared with TRBD1. The V segment lost 2 bases and the J segment 5 bases; nucleotides outside the gene matches: 10. The CDR3 is 16 amino acids. CDR1 is MNHNS, CDR2 SASEGT, per germline. The CDR3 DNA is TGTGCCAGCAGTGAAAGCTGGGACAGGTCAGAGGAGACCCAGTACTTC. This gives the protein CASSESWDRSEETQYF.

This chain joins TRBV6-5 and TRBJ2-3; D possibly matches TRBD1 or TRBD2 (6 bases each). V was shortened by 2 bases and J by 2 bases, with 11 bases between the two germline ends. CDR3 length: 15 amino acids. Germline V lookup: CDR1 MNHEY, CDR2 SVGAGI. The CDR3 coding sequence is TGTGCCAGCAGTTACAGGGGGGCTAACACAGATACGCAGTATTTT. As protein: CASSYRGANTDTQYF.

The chain employs TRBV28 and TRBJ1-4, with TRBD1 matching over 7 bases. Germline V gene sequence: CDR1 MDHEN, CDR2 SYDVKM. V shed 5 bases, J shed 5 bases, and the junction held 8 bases outside the gene matches. This CDR3 is built from 15 residues. The CDR3 protein is CASSTRTGVNEKLFF. The CDR3 DNA is TGTGCCAGCAGTACGCGGACAGGAGTCAATGAAAAACTGTTTTTT.

V gene TRBV5-1 combines with J gene TRBJ1-1; D remains unclear. CDR3 length equals 15 residues. V was trimmed by 0 bases and J by 4 bases, leaving 13 bases between them. Per germline, CDR1 SGHRS and CDR2 YFSETQ. In DNA, the CDR3 is TGCGCCAGCAGCTTGGGGGCCGCAGTTGGCACTGAAGCTTTCTTT. As protein: CASSLGAAVGTEAFF. The full variable domain, its missing parts supplied by reference TRBV5-1 and TRBJ1-1, is KAGVTQTPRYLIKTRGQQVTLSCSPISGHRSVSWYQQTPGQGLQFLFEYFSETQRNKGNFPGRFSGRQFSNSRSEMNVSTLELGDSALYLCASSLGAAVGTEAFFGQGTRLTVV.

The chain recombines TRBV4-3 with TRBJ2-3, with 7 nucleotides matching TRBD1. The CDR3 length is 15 residues. The germline V gene has CDR1 LGHNA and CDR2 YSLEER. V was pared by 4 bases and J by 2 bases, with 6 bases of the junction left unmatched. DNA for the CDR3: TGCGCCAGCAGCCCCGGGACAGCGAACACAGATACGCAGTATTTT. This sequence encodes CASSPGTANTDTQYF.

The chain employs TRBV11-2 and TRBJ2-1, with D possibly being TRBD2 (5 bases). V was pared by 5 bases and J by 6 bases, with 17 bases between. In germline, CDR1 is SGHAT, CDR2 FQNNGV. This CDR3 is built from 15 residues. CDR3 region: CASSLGTSFTNEQFF. In DNA form, the CDR3 reads TGTGCCAGCAGCCTCGGAACTAGTTTTACCAATGAGCAGTTCTTC.

V is TRBV6-1 and J is TRBJ1-2, with no clear D. This CDR3 has 13 residues. V lost 8 bases to trimming and J lost 7 bases, with 17 bases between them. Germline loops: CDR1 MNHNS, CDR2 SASEGT. The DNA of the CDR3 is TGTGCCAGCCAAGTGAGTGGCCTGGCTGGCTACACCTTC. It yields the protein CASQVSGLAGYTF.

The rearrangement uses TRBV10-2 and TRBJ1-1, with 8 bases lining up with TRBD1. J was trimmed by 5 bases and V by 6 bases; bases with no gene match: 5. The CDR3 runs to 13 residues. Germline loops: CDR1 WSHSY, CDR2 SAAADI. CDR3 region: CASRDRVGTEAFF. CDR3 bases: TGCGCCAGCAGGGACAGGGTCGGGACTGAAGCTTTCTTT.

This chain joins TRBV5-1 and TRBJ2-3, with 8 bases lining up with TRBD1. Germline V gives CDR1 SGHRS, CDR2 YFSETQ. Trimming at V came to 0 bases and at J to 0 bases, leaving 3 bases not matched to a gene. The CDR3 has 16 residues. The CDR3 DNA is TGCGCCAGCAGCTTGGGAGGACAGGGCAGCACAGATACGCAGTATTTT. Translated, it gives CASSLGGQGSTDTQYF.

The chain carries TRBV5-1 and TRBJ1-2; D ambiguous. The CDR3 totals 14 residues. The germline V gene encodes CDR1 SGHRS and CDR2 YFSETQ. Between the trimmed V and J ends, which lost 0 bases and 3 bases, there was a span of 9 bases. CDR3 sequence: CASSLADTDYGYTF. CDR3 nucleotides: TGCGCCAGCAGCTTGGCCGATACAGACTATGGCTACACCTTC. The whole variable domain, remainder taken from reference TRBV5-1 and TRBJ1-2, is KAGVTQTPRYLIKTRGQQVTLSCSPISGHRSVSWYQQTPGQGLQFLFEYFSETQRNKGNFPGRFSGRQFSNSRSEMNVSTLELGDSALYLCASSLADTDYGYTFGSGTRLTVV.

The chain carries TRBV5-1 and TRBJ2-5, with D maybe TRBD1 (6 bases). This CDR3 spans 15 amino acids. V lost 5 bases and J 0 bases, leaving 14 bases between the germline ends. Per germline, CDR1 SGHRS and CDR2 YFSETQ. CDR3 nucleotide sequence: TGCGCCAGCAGGGACCTCACAGGGTACCAAGAGACCCAGTACTTC. This translates into CASRDLTGYQETQYF.

DNA for the CDR3: TGCGCCAGCAGCCAAGATAAAAACATCTATGGCTACACCTTC. Protein: CASSQDKNIYGYTF. The chain is built from TRBV4-3 and TRBJ1-2; no firm D call. Germline V gene lookup returns CDR1 LGHNA and CDR2 YSLEER. The CDR3 length is 14 residues. Between the trimmed V and J ends, which lost 0 bases and 4 bases, there was a span of 9 bases.

The genes are TRBV5-6 and TRBJ1-6; tentative D call: TRBD1 (6 bases). The CDR3 has 14 amino acids. Germline V gives CDR1 SGHDT, CDR2 YYEEEE. Trimming removed 0 bases from V and 14 bases from J, with 15 bases in between. In nucleotides, the CDR3 is TGTGCCAGCAGCTTGGAGGGGGGTTACGGGACCCTCCACTTT. This codes for CASSLEGGYGTLHF.

The chain is built from TRBV6-5 and TRBJ2-7; 10 bases line up with TRBD2. J gave up 2 bases and V 8 bases, and 9 bases lay outside the gene matches. The CDR3 runs to 15 residues. Per the germline V gene, CDR1 is MNHEY and CDR2 is SVGAGI. The CDR3 DNA sequence: TGTGCCAGCCAGGACCCAGGACTAGCGGCCTACGAGCAGTACTTC. It codes for CASQDPGLAAYEQYF.

J is TRBJ2-7 and V is TRBV5-6; D possibly uses TRBD1 or TRBD2 (5 bases each). Trimming shortened V by 4 bases and J by 3 bases, and 20 bases separated the two germline ends. Germline V gives CDR1 SGHDT, CDR2 YYEEEE. The CDR3 has 16 amino acids. This chain's CDR3 is CASSHGTPTINYEQYF. CDR3 in DNA: TGTGCCAGCAGCCACGGGACGCCCACGATCAACTACGAGCAGTACTTC. Full variable domain (remainder filled in from reference TRBV5-6 and TRBJ2-7): DAGVTQSPTHLIKTRGQQVTLRCSPKSGHDTVSWYQQALGQGPQFIFQYYEEEERQRGNFPDRFSGHQFPNYSSELNVNALLLGDSALYLCASSHGTPTINYEQYFGPGTRLTVT.

V usage is TRBV7-9 and J usage is TRBJ1-1; 7 nucleotides match TRBD1. V shed 3 bases, J shed 3 bases, and the junction held 4 bases outside the gene matches. Germline CDR1 is SEHNR and CDR2 is FQNEAQ (reference sequence). This CDR3 is built from 14 residues. CDR3 coding DNA: TGTGCCAGCAGCTTCGGGACAGTGGACACTGAAGCTTTCTTT. Amino acid sequence: CASSFGTVDTEAFF. Filled out from reference TRBV7-9 and TRBJ1-1, the complete variable domain reads DTGVSQNPRHKITKRGQNVTFRCDPISEHNRLYWYRQTLGQGPEFLTYFQNEAQLEKSRLLSDRFSAERPKGSFSTLEIQRTEQGDSAMYLCASSFGTVDTEAFFGQGTRLTVV.

This clone was picked up a small number of times. The chain uses TRBV6-1 and TRBJ1-2; TRBD1 matches at 7 bases. Unmatched junction bases numbered 10, after V lost 6 bases and J lost 3 bases. Germline V gene data show CDR1 as MNHNS and CDR2 as SASEGT. The CDR3 is made up of 15 amino acids. CDR3 in amino acids: CASSPIQGQYYGYTF. The CDR3 bases are TGTGCCAGCAGCCCTATCCAGGGACAGTACTATGGCTACACCTTC.

V is TRBV7-9 and J is TRBJ1-3, with D possibly matching TRBD1 (6 bases). The CDR3 sequence is 18 residues long. The germline V and J ends were trimmed by 3 bases and 4 bases, with 22 bases remaining between them. Germline V gene data show CDR1 as SEHNR and CDR2 as FQNEAQ (reference sequence). Here the CDR3 reads CASSLLRVSPGVGNTIYF. CDR3 DNA: TGTGCCAGCAGCTTGCTACGGGTCTCCCCAGGGGTCGGAAACACCATATATTTT.

The J gene is TRBJ1-5, the V gene TRBV19, with TRBD1 matching over 8 bases. Germline V gene sequence: CDR1 LNHDA, CDR2 SQIVND (reference sequence). Losses at the gene ends were 5 bases for V and 5 bases for J; bases not matched to a gene: 8. The CDR3 runs 15 residues. The chain's CDR3 is CASSFRTGTYQPQHF. CDR3 bases: TGTGCCAGTAGTTTCCGGACAGGGACTTATCAGCCCCAGCATTTT.

The chain couples TRBV7-2 to TRBJ2-3; D gene ambiguous. The CDR3 length is 11 residues. V lost 0 bases and J 5 bases, leaving 0 bases between the germline ends. Germline V gene sequence: CDR1 SGHTA, CDR2 FQGNSA. The CDR3 spells CASSLADTQYF. The CDR3 bases are TGTGCCAGCAGCTTAGCAGATACGCAGTATTTT.

The V gene is TRBV12-5, the J gene TRBJ1-2, with 8 bases lining up with TRBD1. The length of the CDR3 is 18 residues. From germline, CDR1 is LGHNT and CDR2 FRNRAP. J was trimmed by 3 bases and V by 2 bases; bases with no gene match: 14. CDR3 region: CASGLPPTGAAIYYGYTF. CDR3 bases: TGTGCTAGTGGTTTGCCCCCGACAGGGGCCGCGATTTACTATGGCTACACCTTC.

V is TRBV7-2 and J is TRBJ1-2; the D is unclear. The germline V gene has CDR1 SGHTA and CDR2 FQGNSA. Trimming removed 1 base from V and 4 bases from J, with 16 bases in between. This CDR3 is 16 amino acids long. The CDR3, as DNA: TGTGCCAGCAGCTTAGATCGTCAGGATTCGCTCTATGGCTACACCTTC. Its protein product is CASSLDRQDSLYGYTF.

This sequence joins TRBV5-1 and TRBJ1-4; D is undetermined. Germline CDR1 reads SGHRS; CDR2 reads YFSETQ. This CDR3 has 14 amino acids. V lost 5 bases to trimming and J lost 2 bases, with 10 bases between them. CDR3 region: CASRPTETNEKLFF. The DNA of the CDR3 is TGCGCCAGCAGACCAACAGAGACTAATGAAAAACTGTTTTTT.

The rearrangement links TRBV5-1 to TRBJ1-1, with D perhaps matching TRBD1 (6 bases). The ends were cut back, 3 bases at V and 3 bases at J, with 12 bases in the middle. From germline, CDR1 is SGHRS and CDR2 YFSETQ. The CDR3 spans 14 residues. This chain's CDR3 is CASSSGVGDTEAFF. The DNA for the CDR3 is TGCGCCAGCAGCTCAGGGGTCGGGGACACTGAAGCTTTCTTT.